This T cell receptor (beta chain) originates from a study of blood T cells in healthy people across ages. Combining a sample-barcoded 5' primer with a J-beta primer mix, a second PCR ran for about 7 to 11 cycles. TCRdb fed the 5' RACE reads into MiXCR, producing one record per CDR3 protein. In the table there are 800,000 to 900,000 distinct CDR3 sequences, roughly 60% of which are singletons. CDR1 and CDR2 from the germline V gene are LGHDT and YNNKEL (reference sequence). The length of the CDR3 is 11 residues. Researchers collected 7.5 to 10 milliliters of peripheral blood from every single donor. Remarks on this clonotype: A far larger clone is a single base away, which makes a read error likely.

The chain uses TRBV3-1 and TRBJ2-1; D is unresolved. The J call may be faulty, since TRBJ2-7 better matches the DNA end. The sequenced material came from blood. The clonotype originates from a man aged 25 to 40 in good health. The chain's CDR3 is CASSSYYKQYF. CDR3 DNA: TGTGCCAGCAGCTCATACTACAAGCAGTACTTC.